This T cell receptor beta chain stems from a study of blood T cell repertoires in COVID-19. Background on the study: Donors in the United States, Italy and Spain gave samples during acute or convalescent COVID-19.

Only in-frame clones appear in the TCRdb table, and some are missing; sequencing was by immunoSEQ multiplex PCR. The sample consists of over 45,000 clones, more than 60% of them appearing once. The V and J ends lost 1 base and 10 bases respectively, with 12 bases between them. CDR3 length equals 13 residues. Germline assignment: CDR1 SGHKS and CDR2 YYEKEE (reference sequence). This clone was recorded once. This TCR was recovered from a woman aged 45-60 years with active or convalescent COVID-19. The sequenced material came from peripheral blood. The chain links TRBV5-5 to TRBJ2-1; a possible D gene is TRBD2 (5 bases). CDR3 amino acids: CASSLSSGYEQFF. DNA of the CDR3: TGTGCCAGCAGCTTGAGTTCGGGATACGAGCAGTTCTTC.